This T cell receptor (beta chain) was sequenced for a study of blood T cell repertoires in COVID-19 (TCRdb year 2020). Background on the whole study: Samples from collaborators originated in the United States, Italy and Spain and spanned both the acute and convalescent phases of COVID-19. The prospective study material was composed of cDNA or gDNA derived from T cells, B-cell-depleted T cells, or PBMCs. The dataset comprised deeply sampled blood TCRbeta repertoires from subjects exposed to, actively infected with, or recovered from COVID-19. A freely available public database, intended as a resource for researchers studying the immune response to SARS-CoV-2, is where the repertoires were released. Samples came from the ongoing ImmuneRACE study (first 160 participants) plus 1,254 subjects from 6 global collaborators. The sample metadata nearly always contained a de-identified subject ID, COVID-19 status, age in years and sex. Where available, HLA class I and class II types were obtained from metadata supplied by the sample provider rather than from assay-based typing. Study-wide conclusions, independent of this receptor: How much clinical and demographic metadata was included differed by source and by participant, and the metadata was provided uncurated.

The CDR3 holds 14 amino acids from the cysteine to the phenylalanine. Just CDR3 DNA is preserved here, 42 bases in frame from base 1. The V end gives up 2 bases and the J end 6 bases, leaving 6 bases in the junction not matched to a gene. Based on the germline V gene (reference sequence), the CDR1 and CDR2 sequences are GTSNPN and SVGIG. TCRbeta CDR3 regions were amplified from genomic DNA by means of the immunoSEQ Assay, a bias-controlled multiplex PCR. In the source study's methods: Nucleated cell counts per sample were estimated from amplification of reference gene primers within the assay. To quantify the absolute abundance of each unique TCRbeta CDR3 rearrangement, sequence reads were collapsed and filtered. For each sample, productive Simpson clonality was calculated by taking the square root of Simpson's diversity index across productive rearrangements. TCRdb took over this immuneACCESS table, retaining in-frame rearrangements with V and J assigned. Such tables are incomplete; in checked studies, under half of the missing clones stem from an unresolved V gene, and the remainder is unexplained. V and J calls and clone size are as listed in that table; D and trimming were resolved from the DNA. The sample table contains approximately 300,000 clones; only one count was recorded for 70% to 90% of them. 0.87% of the sample rests with the top ten.

Points on this clone: Its antigen specificity is not known. No much larger clone is present one base from it, and per-base qualities are unavailable.

One collaborating source in Seattle enrolled patients during active infection and followed them longitudinally through the course of disease. The collaborating institutions used their own protocols to collect whole blood in K2EDTA tubes. For TCRbeta analysis, collaborator samples were shipped as frozen whole blood, as isolated PBMCs, or as DNA extracted from either sample type. The V and J segments used are TRBV30 and TRBJ1-4, and TRBD1 matches 7 of the central bases. Sequencing was done on a sample of peripheral blood. The TCR comes from a human donor with COVID-19, enrolled during active disease. The donor label of this sample is uncertain. The DNA sequence follows: TGTGCCTGGAGTATAACAGGGGAACATGAAAAACTGTTTTTT. Its coded protein is CAWSITGEHEKLFF.